This note documents a single T cell receptor (beta chain) sequence. Its antigen is undetermined. The data stem from a study of T cells in Graves' hyperthyroidism and ophthalmopathy. The wider study: Peripheral blood was drawn at first diagnosis, prior to all treatment.

RNA transcripts provided the source from which TCR beta CDR3 regions were amplified. The study used the HTBI primer set for a first-round RT-PCR of the TCR CDR3. TCRdb redid the calling of the multiplex PCR reads with MiXCR, one entry per CDR3 protein. This sample carries roughly 580,000 distinct CDR3 sequences, approximately 14% of them seen once, and the ten largest clones take 5.8%. Points from the study as a whole: From stable hyperthyroidism, ophthalmopathy was set apart by a 13 V-J model.

Participants, patients aged 18 to 65, had newly diagnosed hyperthyroidism with a duration under 2 months. Diagnostic assessment was based on clinical symptoms, serum thyroxine and TRAb, thyroid ultrasound and orbital computed tomography. V shed 5 bases, J shed 15 bases, and the junction held 4 bases outside the gene matches. The germline gives CDR1 PRHDT, CDR2 FYEKMQ (reference sequence). There are 12 residues in the CDR3. The sequence came from a woman in her 30s with Graves' hyperthyroidism that later progressed to Graves' ophthalmopathy. The rearrangement uses TRBV13 and TRBJ2-1; 13 bases map to TRBD2. Material for sequencing was blood. This CDR3 reads CASSTSGRVLFF. CDR3 nucleotides: TGTGCCAGCAGCACTAGCGGGAGGGTATTGTTCTTC.